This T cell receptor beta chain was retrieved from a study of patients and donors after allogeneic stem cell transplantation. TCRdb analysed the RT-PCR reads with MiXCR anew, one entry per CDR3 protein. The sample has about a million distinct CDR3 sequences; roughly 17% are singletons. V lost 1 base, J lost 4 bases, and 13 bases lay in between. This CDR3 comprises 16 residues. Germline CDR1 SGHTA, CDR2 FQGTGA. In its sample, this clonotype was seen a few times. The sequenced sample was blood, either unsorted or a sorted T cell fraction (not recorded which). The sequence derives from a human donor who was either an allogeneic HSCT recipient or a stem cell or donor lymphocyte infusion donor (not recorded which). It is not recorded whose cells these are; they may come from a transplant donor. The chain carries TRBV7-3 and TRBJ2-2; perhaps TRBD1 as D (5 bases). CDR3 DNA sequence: TGTGCCAGCAGCTTAATGGCAGGGATAGGCACCGGGGAGCTGTTTTTT. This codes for CASSLMAGIGTGELFF.